This T cell receptor (beta chain) originates from a study of somatic mutations in cytotoxic T cells in rheumatoid arthritis. About the research overall: Several of the V beta antibody-stained T-cell populations were flow-sorted at nearly 100% purity; V beta1+ cells were among them and were sequenced for TCRB.

This clone was observed a few times. Its antigen is currently unknown. In germline, CDR1 is MGHRA, CDR2 YSYEKL. V lost 3 bases, J lost 4 bases, and 15 bases lay in between. This CDR3 spans 15 amino acids. TCRdb's table, derived via immunoSEQ multiplex PCR, lists solely in-frame clones and lacks some. The sample records about 25,000 clones, just under 75% being singletons. General study results and limits: In about an eighth of the 65 patients, the largest CD8+ clone exceeded 20% of CD8+ cells. With advancing age, CD8+ clonality climbed in rheumatoid arthritis patients but did not rise in healthy controls. Among rheumatoid arthritis patients, TRBV07 appeared slightly underrepresented, and this finding was left without any adjustment for multiple comparisons.

This sequence was found in a woman younger than 30 in good health. The material sequenced was CD8+ T cells sorted from blood. This chain links TRBV4-1 with TRBJ1-1; perhaps TRBD1 as D (6 bases). Here the CDR3 reads CASSQHRAGGTEAFF. The CDR3 DNA is TGCGCCAGCAGCCAGCACAGGGCCGGGGGCACTGAAGCTTTCTTT.